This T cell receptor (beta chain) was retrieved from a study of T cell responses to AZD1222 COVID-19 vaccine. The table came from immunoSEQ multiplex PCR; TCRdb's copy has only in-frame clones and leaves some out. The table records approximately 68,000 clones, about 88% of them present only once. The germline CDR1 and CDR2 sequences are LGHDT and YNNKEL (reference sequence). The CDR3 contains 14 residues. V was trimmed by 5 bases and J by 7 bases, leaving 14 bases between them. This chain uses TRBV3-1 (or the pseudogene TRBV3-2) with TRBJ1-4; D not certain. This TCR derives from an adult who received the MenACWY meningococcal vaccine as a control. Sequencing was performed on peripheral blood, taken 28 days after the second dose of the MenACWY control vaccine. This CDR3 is CASSSGWGGEKLFF. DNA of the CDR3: TGTGCCAGCAGCTCCGGGTGGGGTGGTGAAAAACTGTTTTTT.